This entry lists 28 T cell receptor beta chains sequenced from one sample in a study of CD8+ T cells in alopecia areata. Indicated treatment: oral pan-JAK inhibitor, 5-10 mg twice daily. Extracted RNA was reverse transcribed into cDNA, the sequencing template. TCRdb keeps only in-frame clones here, not all; method: immunoSEQ multiplex PCR. The table has about 150,000 clones, roughly 65% seen once. The sample here was CD4+ T cells sorted from blood, taken at week 4, from a patient treated with tofacitinib. These receptors were taken from a human donor with alopecia areata.

The chain combines TRBV7-2 with TRBJ2-1, with D perhaps TRBD1 (5 bases). Trimming took 7 bases from V and 0 from J, leaving 13 bases between them. The germline CDR1 and CDR2 sequences are SGHTA and FQGNSA. The CDR3 loop spans 15 amino acids. CDR3 nucleotides: TGTGCCAGCAACACACAGGCAAGCTCCTACAATGAGCAGTTCTTC. Protein product: CASNTQASSYNEQFF.

This clone has more than one count but fewer than ten. This chain joins TRBV9 and TRBJ1-3; no definite D call. V was shortened by 4 bases and J by 4 bases, with 15 bases between the two germline ends. Per the germline V gene, CDR1 is SGDLS and CDR2 is YYNGEE. The CDR3 consists of 15 residues. The CDR3 loop is CASSPLGLSGNTIYF. The CDR3, as DNA: TGTGCCAGCAGCCCCCTGGGGTTGTCCGGAAACACCATATATTTT.

This clone has just a few counts. The chain links TRBV13 to TRBJ1-1; D may be TRBD1 (5 bases). Per germline, CDR1 PRHDT and CDR2 FYEKMQ (reference sequence). The CDR3 length is 15 residues. With 3 bases removed from V and 1 base from J, the gap between germline ends came to 12 bases. This CDR3 is CASSLGRMGNTEAFF. The DNA of the CDR3 is TGTGCCAGCAGCTTGGGGCGCATGGGGAACACTGAAGCTTTCTTT.

CDR3 DNA sequence: TGCGCCAGCAGCTTGGTACAGGTGGGGAATTCACCCCTCCACTTT. This translates into CASSLVQVGNSPLHF. The gene calls are TRBV5-1 and TRBJ1-6; a weak D match, TRBD1 (5 bases). The CDR3 is 15 residues long. V gave up 0 bases and J gave up 7 bases, with 11 bases separating them. Germline V gives CDR1 SGHRS, CDR2 YFSETQ.

This clone appeared a few times. The V gene is TRBV2, the J gene TRBJ2-1, with 7 positions matching TRBD2. Germline CDR1 is SNHLY and CDR2 is FYNNEI. The V segment lost 9 bases and the J segment 9 bases; nucleotides outside the gene matches: 8. The CDR3 totals 12 residues. CDR3 DNA sequence: TGTGCCAGTGCTGGGGGAGGGGTTGAGCAGTTCTTC. Its translation: CASAGGGVEQFF.

This clone showed up just a few times. The rearrangement uses TRBV9 and TRBJ2-5; D not certain. V gave up 0 bases and J gave up 1 base, with 10 bases separating them. CDR1 is SGDLS and CDR2 is YYNGEE in the germline V gene. The CDR3 is 15 amino acids. The CDR3, as DNA: TGTGCCAGCAGCGTAGGTTCGGCAGCCCAAGAGACCCAGTACTTC. Encoded protein: CASSVGSAAQETQYF.

This rearrangement joins TRBV4-2 to TRBJ2-1; TRBD2 matches at 10 bases. The CDR3 runs to 17 residues. CDR1 and CDR2 (germline): LGHNA, YNFKEQ. V was clipped by 0 bases and J by 8 bases; unmatched bases: 10. CDR3 region: CASSQDQLAGAEDEQFF. The CDR3, as DNA: TGTGCCAGCAGCCAAGATCAGCTAGCGGGGGCTGAGGATGAGCAGTTCTTC.

The chain carries TRBV4-3 and TRBJ2-5, with D tentatively TRBD2 (7 bases). V was shortened by 4 bases and J by 5 bases, with 17 bases between the two germline ends. This CDR3 is 15 amino acids long. CDR1 and CDR2 from the germline V gene are LGHNA and YSLEER. The CDR3 nucleotides read TGCGCCAGCAGCCCCTCCAAGGGGGGGGAGGAGACCCAGTACTTC. Residues: CASSPSKGGEETQYF.

V and J are TRBV30 and TRBJ1-5; D is perhaps TRBD1 (6 bases). V was clipped by 0 bases and J by 7 bases, with 10 bases between them. Germline V gene lookup returns CDR1 GTSNPN and CDR2 SVGIG (reference sequence). The CDR3 is 13 amino acids. CDR3 protein: CAWSVQGRQPQHF. DNA for the CDR3: TGTGCCTGGAGTGTACAGGGTCGGCAGCCCCAGCATTTT.

This clone was picked up one time. The rearrangement links TRBV4-3 to TRBJ2-5; no firm D call. Between the trimmed V and J ends, which lost 1 base and 5 bases, there was a span of 11 bases. CDR1 is LGHNA, CDR2 YSLEER, per germline. This CDR3 has 14 residues. CDR3 DNA: TGCGCCAGCAGCCAAGTCAGATCTAGGGAGACCCAGTACTTC. Its translation is CASSQVRSRETQYF.

This chain uses TRBV9 with TRBJ1-3, with D possibly TRBD1 on 5 matching bases. Looked up from germline, CDR1 is SGDLS and CDR2 is YYNGEE. Between the trimmed V and J ends, which lost 7 bases and 0 bases, there was a span of 11 bases. The CDR3 extends over 14 amino acids. In nucleotides, the CDR3 is TGTGCCAGCGCCCAGGGAAACTCTGGAAACACCATATATTTT. It yields the protein CASAQGNSGNTIYF.

This sequence joins TRBV13 and TRBJ2-2; the match to TRBD1 covers 7 bases. This CDR3 has 14 residues. Germline V gives CDR1 PRHDT, CDR2 FYEKMQ (reference sequence). V shed 3 bases and J 6 bases; nucleotides not matched to a gene: 4. Written as DNA, the CDR3 is TGTGCCAGCAGCTTGGACAGGTTGCCCGGGGAGCTGTTTTTT. Translation gives CASSLDRLPGELFF.

The chain links TRBV2 to TRBJ2-1; TRBD2 matches at 7 bases. The germline V gene has CDR1 SNHLY and CDR2 FYNNEI. The CDR3 length is 13 residues. Trimming took 6 bases from V and 10 from J; bases not matched to a gene: 9. CDR3 sequence: CASRLGGAGEQFF. The CDR3 DNA sequence: TGTGCCAGCAGATTGGGAGGGGCAGGAGAGCAGTTCTTC.

The chain employs TRBV29-1 and TRBJ2-7; D is possibly TRBD1 or TRBD2 (6 bases each). The CDR3 loop spans 14 amino acids. The germline V gene has CDR1 SQVTM and CDR2 ANQGSEA. V lost 4 bases and J 0 bases, leaving 13 bases between the germline ends. CDR3 loop: CSVGGAQSSYEQYF. CDR3 DNA sequence: TGCAGCGTTGGGGGGGCGCAGTCCTCCTACGAGCAGTACTTC.

The V gene is TRBV7-9, the J gene TRBJ1-6; 7 bases line up with TRBD1. J lost 9 bases, V lost 3 bases, and 5 bases had no gene match. Looked up from germline, CDR1 is SEHNR and CDR2 is FQNEAQ (reference sequence). The CDR3 runs to 14 residues. CDR3 DNA: TGTGCCAGCAGCTTTTGGGACAGAGGTTCACCCCTCCACTTT. Amino acid sequence: CASSFWDRGSPLHF.

The V gene is TRBV29-1, the J gene TRBJ2-2, with 12 bases that match TRBD2. V lost 1 base to trimming and J lost 6 bases; unmatched junction nucleotides: 3. The CDR3 covers 15 residues. CDR1 SQVTM and CDR2 ANQGSEA come from the germline V gene. In DNA form, the CDR3 reads TGCAGCGTTGAAGGCCCTAGCGGGGGGGCCGGGGAGCTGTTTTTT. It specifies CSVEGPSGGAGELFF.

The gene calls are TRBV30 and TRBJ1-2; D is uncertain. The CDR3 runs 13 residues. The germline gives CDR1 GTSNPN, CDR2 SVGIG (reference sequence). Between the trimmed V and J ends, which lost 0 bases and 4 bases, there was a span of 9 bases. This chain's CDR3 is CAWSVQIGYGYTF. The CDR3 DNA reads TGTGCCTGGAGTGTACAGATAGGCTATGGCTACACCTTC.

This rearrangement joins TRBV9 to TRBJ2-2, with D possibly TRBD1 on 5 matching bases. The V gene's germline CDR1 is SGDLS and CDR2 YYNGEE. The CDR3 length is 14 residues. Trimming removed 4 bases from V and 2 bases from J, with 9 bases in between. CDR3 loop: CASSPTANTGELFF. The CDR3 DNA is TGTGCCAGCAGCCCGACAGCTAACACCGGGGAGCTGTTTTTT.

Written as DNA, the CDR3 is TGTGCCAGCAGCTTTAATGGTTACGAGCAGTACTTC. It is translated as CASSFNGYEQYF. The gene calls are TRBV11-2 and TRBJ2-7; D is unresolved. The CDR3 runs to 12 residues. The V end lost 3 bases, the J end lost 4 bases, and 7 bases lay between the germline ends. Germline values: CDR1 SGHAT, CDR2 FQNNGV.

This chain connects TRBV2 to TRBJ1-1, with TRBD1 as a possible D gene (6 bases). Per germline, CDR1 SNHLY and CDR2 FYNNEI. The CDR3 is 12 amino acids. The V end was cut by 7 bases, the J end by 10 bases, with 16 bases between. The CDR3, as DNA: TGTGCCAGCACCCCGCTTGGGGGGCTAGCTTTCTTT. Its translation: CASTPLGGLAFF.

In DNA form, the CDR3 reads TGTGCCAGCCGCCTCCCCAAGGGGGCCGTGAACACTGAAGCTTTCTTT. It translates to CASRLPKGAVNTEAFF. The chain employs TRBV7-2 and TRBJ1-1; 7 bases map to TRBD1. This CDR3 has 16 residues. The V segment lost 8 bases and the J segment 0 bases; nucleotides outside the gene matches: 12. Germline CDR1 reads SGHTA; CDR2 reads FQGNSA.

Concerning this clone: A read error may produce the germline difference seen at one junction end. The chain couples TRBV7-7 to TRBJ2-5; 7 bases line up with TRBD1. This CDR3 contains 13 residues. Germline CDR1 is SSHAT and CDR2 is FNYEAQ (reference sequence). Here the CDR3 DNA reads TGTGCTAGCAGCAGGGGACAGCAAGAGACCCAGTACTTC. Amino acid sequence: CASSRGQQETQYF. Combining the CDR3 with reference TRBV7-7 and TRBJ2-5 gives the whole variable domain GAGVSQSPRYKVTKRGQDVTLRCDPISSHATLYWYQQALGQGPEFLTYFNYEAQPDKSGLPSDRFSAERPEGSISTLTIQRTEQRDSAMYRCASSRGQQETQYFGPGTRLLVL.

The table lists this clone with a few counts. In nucleotides, the CDR3 is TGTGCCAGCAGTTACACCAACAGGGGGGGGACAGATACGCAGTATTTT. This translates into CASSYTNRGGTDTQYF. This chain joins TRBV6-5 and TRBJ2-3, with a possible D match to TRBD1 (8 bases). This CDR3 comprises 16 residues. The V end was cut by 2 bases, the J end by 3 bases, with 15 bases between. Germline values: CDR1 MNHEY, CDR2 SVGAGI.

The chain combines TRBV28 with TRBJ2-3; maybe TRBD2 (6 bases). The CDR3 sequence is 13 residues long. Germline-derived CDR1 and CDR2 are MDHEN and SYDVKM. The germline V and J ends were trimmed by 5 bases and 8 bases, with 14 bases remaining between them. The CDR3 sequence: CASSPGPGLTQYF. CDR3 coding DNA: TGTGCCAGCAGTCCCGGACCGGGACTTACGCAGTATTTT.

The chain is built from TRBV7-2 and TRBJ1-1; D gene unclear. V lost 1 base, J lost 7 bases, and 10 bases lay in between. There are 13 residues in the CDR3. Germline CDR1 is SGHTA and CDR2 is FQGNSA. The CDR3: CASSLEGFGEAFF. The CDR3 nucleotides are TGTGCCAGCAGCTTAGAAGGTTTCGGTGAAGCTTTCTTT. The full variable domain, completed using reference TRBV7-2 and TRBJ1-1, is GAGVSQSPSNKVTEKGKDVELRCDPISGHTALYWYRQSLGQGLEFLIYFQGNSAPDKSGLPSDRFSAERTGGSVSTLTIQRTQQEDSAVYLCASSLEGFGEAFFGQGTRLTVV.

This clone was observed a handful of times. This chain joins TRBV29-1 and TRBJ2-2, with D perhaps matching TRBD1 (6 bases). Looked up from germline, CDR1 is SQVTM and CDR2 is ANQGSEA. V was clipped by 2 bases and J by 8 bases, with 12 bases between them. The CDR3 loop spans 13 amino acids. The CDR3 DNA is TGCAGCGTTGAACAGGGGAATATGGGGGAGCTGTTTTTT. Its protein product is CSVEQGNMGELFF.

V gene TRBV27 combines with J gene TRBJ1-2; no clear D gene. Trimming left V 2 bases short and J 4 bases short, with 8 bases between. CDR1 is MNHEY, CDR2 SMNVEV, per germline (reference sequence). CDR3 size: 13 residues. CDR3 nucleotide sequence: TGTGCCAGCAGTTTAAGGCAAGGCTATGGCTACACCTTC. Amino acids: CASSLRQGYGYTF.

The chain uses TRBV18 and TRBJ1-5; 8 bases are shared with TRBD1. The CDR3 contains 16 residues. With V trimmed by 4 bases and J by 6 bases, 11 bases remained unmatched. Germline CDR1 KGHSH, CDR2 LQKENI. As DNA, the CDR3 is TGTGCCAGCTCACTATCCCCAGGGGGCGCGGGTCAGCCCCAGCATTTT. Translation gives CASSLSPGGAGQPQHF.